A single sample is the source of the 2 T cell receptor beta chains below, sequenced in a study of T cells in Graves' hyperthyroidism and ophthalmopathy. RNA transcripts were the template for amplifying TCR beta CDR3 regions. The HTBI set primed first-round TCR CDR3 RT-PCR. One entry per CDR3 protein results from TCRdb running MiXCR on the multiplex PCR reads. The sample carries 400,000 to 550,000 distinct CDR3 sequences, around a quarter recorded once. The sequencing input was blood. The receptors were gathered from a woman aged 25 to 45 with Graves' ophthalmopathy.

This clonotype was recorded at least ten times. This CDR3 is CASSDRLNSNQPQHF. The CDR3, as DNA: TGTGCCAGCAGTGACAGACTAAATAGCAATCAGCCCCAGCATTTT. The chain has TRBV6-1 and TRBJ1-5; no clear D gene. The CDR3 runs 15 residues. V was clipped by 3 bases and J by 0 bases, with 9 bases between them. Germline-derived CDR1 and CDR2 are MNHNS and SASEGT.

The J gene is TRBJ1-5, the V gene TRBV6-1; 9 nucleotides agree with TRBD1. With V trimmed by 6 bases and J by 9 bases, 12 bases remained unmatched. This CDR3 spans 15 amino acids. Germline V gives CDR1 MNHNS, CDR2 SASEGT. CDR3 loop: CASSSGTGLYGPQHF. The CDR3 nucleotides are TGTGCCAGCAGCTCCGGGACAGGGCTTTACGGGCCCCAGCATTTT.